This T cell receptor beta chain was found in a study of technical replicates of blood from a few donors. Sequenced by immunoSEQ multiplex PCR; TCRdb stores in-frame clones only, minus some. This sample has under 65,000 clones, with around 90% found just once. The germline V gene encodes CDR1 SGHNT and CDR2 YYREEE (reference sequence). CDR3 size: 17 residues. V was pared by 4 bases and J by 8 bases, with 12 bases of the junction left unmatched. The sample comprised PBMCs. This TCR came from a human donor in good health. Some clones in this sample may be carry-over from other donors' samples. The chain carries TRBV5-4 and TRBJ1-4, with 12 bases matching TRBD1. In nucleotides, the CDR3 is TGTGCCAGCAGCCCCGGGACAGGGGGCTTAAAGATGGAAAAACTGTTTTTT. It is translated as CASSPGTGGLKMEKLFF.